The sequence of this T cell receptor (beta chain) was determined in a study of monozygotic twins with cystic fibrosis. About this clone: Its target is not known.

Germline CDR1 SGDLS, CDR2 YYNGEE. The CDR3 length is 16 residues. Losses at the gene ends were 0 bases for V and 6 bases for J; bases not matched to a gene: 8. General study results and limits: Co-twins had the most similar V usage for 13 of 16 pairs, J for 8. Shared CDR3 numbers were not associated with age, concordance or severity. Low clonality (median roughly 0.0099) suggested a mostly naive repertoire.

This table comes from immunoSEQ multiplex PCR, and its TCRdb copy is limited to in-frame clones, with some not included. The data contain 8,000 to 10,000 clones, 91% of them singletons. Source material: blood. The clonotype was recovered from a boy under 10 years old with cystic fibrosis. The V call is TRBV9, the J call TRBJ1-4, with 7 nucleotides matching TRBD1. CDR3 residues: CASSVGRGRRDEKLFF. The CDR3 DNA sequence: TGTGCCAGCAGCGTAGGTAGGGGGCGCCGAGATGAAAAACTGTTTTTT.